This T cell receptor beta chain was identified in a study of CD8 T cells in Susac syndrome. CDR3 length equals 17 residues. In germline, CDR1 is SGHAT, CDR2 FQNNGV. Trimming took 2 bases from V and 3 from J; bases not matched to a gene: 6. Reverse transcription used roughly 0.45 to 1 ug RNA and random hexamers. MiXCR, applied by TCRdb to the immunoSEQ multiplex PCR reads, yields one record per CDR3 protein. In the table there are roughly 190,000 distinct CDR3 sequences, 95% of which are singletons. V usage is TRBV11-2 and J usage is TRBJ2-7, with 14 positions matching TRBD2. This receptor was obtained from a human donor with Susac syndrome. The specimen was CD8+ T cells from PBMCs. The CDR3 here is CASSLRPGLAGDYEQYF. CDR3 coding DNA: TGTGCCAGCAGCTTAAGACCGGGACTAGCGGGGGACTACGAGCAGTACTTC.